The T cell receptor (beta chain) under discussion was sequenced for a study of T-cell memory formation after mild COVID-19. cDNA libraries for TCR alpha and TCR beta, carrying sample barcodes and UMIs, came from 5'RACE with constant-segment primers. MiXCR, run by TCRdb on the 5' RACE reads, gives a single entry per CDR3 protein. The table lists 85,000 to 130,000 distinct CDR3 sequences, 17% of them singletons. The CDR3 is made up of 15 amino acids. Germline loops: CDR1 GTSNPN, CDR2 SVGIG (reference sequence). Trimming removed 0 bases at V and 1 base at J, with 10 bases between. General study results and limits: Contracting clones from day 15 to 85 showed balanced CD4/CD8; later expanders favored CD4+.

Turning to this clonotype: The antigen is not known.

The chain uses TRBV30 and TRBJ1-5; D possibly corresponds to TRBD1 (6 bases). The sequencing input was PBMCs or a T cell subset sorted from them (not recorded which). This sequence originates from an adult woman who had mild COVID-19 (a few samples of this study predate the infection). Cell type and time point are not known. The CDR3 loop is CAWSVQGISNQPQHF. The CDR3 region has the DNA TGTGCCTGGAGTGTACAGGGAATAAGCAATCAGCCCCAGCATTTT.